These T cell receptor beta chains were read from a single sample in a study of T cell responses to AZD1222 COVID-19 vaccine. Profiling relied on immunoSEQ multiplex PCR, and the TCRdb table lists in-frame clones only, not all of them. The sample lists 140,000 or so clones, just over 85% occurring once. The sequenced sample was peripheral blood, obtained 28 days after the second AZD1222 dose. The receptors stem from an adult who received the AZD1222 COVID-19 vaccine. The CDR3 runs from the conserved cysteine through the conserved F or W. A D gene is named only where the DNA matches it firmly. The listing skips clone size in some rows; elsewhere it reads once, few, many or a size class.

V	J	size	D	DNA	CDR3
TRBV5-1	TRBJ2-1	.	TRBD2	TGCGCCAGCAGGACTAGCGGGGGGGCAGTGTCCTACAATGAGCAGTTCTTC	CASRTSGGAVSYNEQFF
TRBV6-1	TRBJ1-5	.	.	TGTGCCAGCAGTGAATGGGGTCGGATCTATAGCAATCAGCCCCAGCATTTT	CASSEWGRIYSNQPQHF
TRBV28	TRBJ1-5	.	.	TGTGCCAGCAGTCCCCGGGCGTATCAGCCCCAGCATTTT	CASSPRAYQPQHF
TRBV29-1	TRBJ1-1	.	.	TGCAGCGCTTCTCCTCCGGGAGGATTTGAAGCTTTCTTT	CSASPPGGFEAFF
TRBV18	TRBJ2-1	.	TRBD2	TGTGCCAGCTCACCACTCTCGCGGGGGATCTCCTACAATGAGCAGTTCTTC	CASSPLSRGISYNEQFF
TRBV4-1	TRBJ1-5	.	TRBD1	TGCGCCAGCAGTTGGGACAGGGGGGAGCCCCAGCATTTT	CASSWDRGEPQHF
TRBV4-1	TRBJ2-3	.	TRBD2	TGCGCCAGCAGCTCTAGACTAGCGGGGGTCACAGATACGCAGTATTTT	CASSSRLAGVTDTQYF
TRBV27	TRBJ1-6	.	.	TGTGCCAGCTCCTTTGGACAGCCAAATTCGGGACACCTCCACTTT	CASSFGQPNSGHLHF
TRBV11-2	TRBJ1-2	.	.	TGTGCCAGCAGCTTAGTGGAACAAAACTATGGCTACACCTTC	CASSLVEQNYGYTF
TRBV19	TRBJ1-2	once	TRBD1	TGTGCCAGCATTAGAGGCAGGGGGCAACCTATGGAAGGCTACACCTTC	CASIRGRGQPMEGYTF
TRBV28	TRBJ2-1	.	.	TGTGCCAGCAGTTTGGCCGATTTCTACAATGAGCAGTTCTTC	CASSLADFYNEQFF
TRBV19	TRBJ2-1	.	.	TGTGCCAGTAGTATCCAAGGGCGGGGAGTCGACAATGAGCAGTTCTTC	CASSIQGRGVDNEQFF
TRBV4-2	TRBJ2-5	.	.	TGTGCCAGCAGCCAAGGAACCGACCGCCAAGAGACCCAGTACTTC	CASSQGTDRQETQYF
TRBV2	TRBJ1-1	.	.	TGTGCCAGCATTATGGACAGCGGTTCGGAAGCTTTCTTT	CASIMDSGSEAFF
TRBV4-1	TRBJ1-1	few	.	TGCGCCAGCAGCCAAGTAGACAGTCCCTACCTTAACACTGAAGCTTTCTTT	CASSQVDSPYLNTEAFF
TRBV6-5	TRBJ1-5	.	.	TGTGCCAGCAGTTACTCGTGGACCAGCAATCAGCCCCAGCATTTT	CASSYSWTSNQPQHF
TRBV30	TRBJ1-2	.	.	TGTGCCTGGAGTGTAGGTTCAGGAACAAACTATGGCTACACCTTC	CAWSVGSGTNYGYTF
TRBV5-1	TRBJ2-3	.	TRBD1	TGCGCCAGCAGCTTTAGACAGGGGGCAGATACGCAGTATTTT	CASSFRQGADTQYF
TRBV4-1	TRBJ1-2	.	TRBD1	TGCGCCAGCACCCCGGGACAGGGCCCGGGGAACTATGGCTACACCTTC	CASTPGQGPGNYGYTF
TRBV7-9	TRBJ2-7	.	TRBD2	TGTGCCAGCAGCTTAACGCGGGAGAGGGAGTACGAGCAGTACTTC	CASSLTREREYEQYF
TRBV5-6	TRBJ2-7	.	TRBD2	TGTGCCAGCAGCTTAGCGGGAGGGTCCTACGAGCAGTACTTC	CASSLAGGSYEQYF
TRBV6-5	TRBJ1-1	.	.	TGTGCCAGCAGACGACGGACTGAAGCTTTCTTT	CASRRRTEAFF
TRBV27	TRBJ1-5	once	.	TGTGCCAGCAGTCCCGGGGGCGGCCACTATAGCAATCAGCCCCAGCATTTT	CASSPGGGHYSNQPQHF
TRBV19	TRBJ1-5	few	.	TGTGCCAGTAGTATCTCCAGCCTTAGACCGGGGGGCAATCAGCCCCAGCATTTT	CASSISSLRPGGNQPQHF
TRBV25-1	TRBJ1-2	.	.	TGTGCCAGCAGCCGAGACACCTTCTATGGCTACACCTTC	CASSRDTFYGYTF
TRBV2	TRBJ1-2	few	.	TGTGCCAGCAGGGACACTGCTAACTATGGCTACACCTTC	CASRDTANYGYTF
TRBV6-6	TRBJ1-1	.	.	TGTGCCAGCAGGAAGGGGAACACTGAAGCTTTCTTT	CASRKGNTEAFF
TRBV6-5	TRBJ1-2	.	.	TGTGCCAGCAGTCCAGGGTATGGCTACACCTTC	CASSPGYGYTF
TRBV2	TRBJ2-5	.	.	TGTGCCAGCAGTGACGACAGCGGAGAGACCCAGTACTTC	CASSDDSGETQYF
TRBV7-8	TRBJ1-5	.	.	TGTGCCAGCAGCTTGCGTCGGGGGGTCAGCAATCAGCCCCAGCATTTT	CASSLRRGVSNQPQHF
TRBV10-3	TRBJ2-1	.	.	TGTGCCATCAGTGAAGCTCACAATGAGCAGTTCTTC	CAISEAHNEQFF
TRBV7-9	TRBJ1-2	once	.	TGTGCCAGCAGCCCCCATACTGGCTACACCTTC	CASSPHTGYTF
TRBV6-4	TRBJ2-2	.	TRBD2	TGTGCCAGCAGTGACACCAGCGGGGCGCTCACCGGGGAGCTGTTTTTT	CASSDTSGALTGELFF
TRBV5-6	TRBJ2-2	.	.	TGTGCCAGCAGCCCGGACAGATTCGCCGGGGAGCTGTTTTTT	CASSPDRFAGELFF
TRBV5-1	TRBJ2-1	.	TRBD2	TGCGCCAGCAGCTCGGAGGGAGTGCGGGAGAGCTCCTACAATGAGCAGTTCTTC	CASSSEGVRESSYNEQFF
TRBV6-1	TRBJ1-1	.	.	TGTGCCAGCAGTGAATGGACCGAGAACACTGAAGCTTTCTTT	CASSEWTENTEAFF
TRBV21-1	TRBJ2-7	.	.	TGTGCCAGCAGCAAAGCGAGGGGGGGGACTAGCGGGAGCCACGAGCAGTACTTC	CASSKARGGTSGSHEQYF
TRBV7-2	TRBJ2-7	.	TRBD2	TGTGCCAGCAGCTTAGCGCCCGGACTAGCGGCGGCCTACGAGCAGTACTTC	CASSLAPGLAAAYEQYF
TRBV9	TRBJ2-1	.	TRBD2	TGTGCCAGCAGCCCTCGGGGGGGGTCGGCTAGCGGGACGTACAATGAGCAGTTCTTC	CASSPRGGSASGTYNEQFF
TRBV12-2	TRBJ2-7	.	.	TGTGCAAGTCGCTTAGCGCGGACTAGCGGGAGCTACGAGCAGTACTTC	CASRLARTSGSYEQYF
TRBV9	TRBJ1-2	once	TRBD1	TGTGCCAGCAGCGTTACAGGGGGAGGTGGCTACACCTTC	CASSVTGGGGYTF
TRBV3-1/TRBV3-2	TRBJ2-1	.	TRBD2	TGTGCCAGCAGCCAAGGAGCGGGGACCTACAATGAGCAGTTCTTC	CASSQGAGTYNEQFF
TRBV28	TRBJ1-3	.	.	TGTGCCAGCATGAGTGAAGGGAGGTTTAGAAACACCATATATTTT	CASMSEGRFRNTIYF
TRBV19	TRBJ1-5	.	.	TGTACCAGTAGAGAGGGATGGAGCAATCAGCCCCAGCATTTT	CTSREGWSNQPQHF